Following are 29 T cell receptor beta chains from one sample sequenced in a study of control samples from healthy donors and cancer patients. Libraries were prepared by immunoSEQ multiplex PCR; TCRdb keeps only in-frame clonotypes and omits some of them. This sample has fewer than 200,000 clones, with about 94% found just once. Sequenced sample: PBMCs. These receptors all come from a man between 60 and 75 years old with colorectal cancer.

The chain links TRBV7-2 to TRBJ2-1, with 9 bases identical to TRBD1. The V gene's germline CDR1 is SGHTA and CDR2 FQGNSA. The junction had 7 bases not matched to a gene; V was cut back by 4 bases and J by 6 bases. This CDR3 comprises 15 residues. CDR3 residues: CASSWGQGSGNEQFF. The DNA for the CDR3 is TGTGCCAGCAGCTGGGGACAGGGCTCAGGCAATGAGCAGTTCTTC.

The CDR3 here is CASQSRDPGEEAFF. The CDR3 nucleotides are TGCGCCAGTCAGAGTCGGGACCCAGGGGAAGAAGCTTTCTTT. This chain connects TRBV4-1 to TRBJ1-1; maybe TRBD1 (6 bases). The V gene lost 9 bases and the J gene lost 8 bases, with 22 bases spanning the gap. This CDR3 spans 14 amino acids. Germline assignment: CDR1 MGHRA and CDR2 YSYEKL.

The chain is built from TRBV3-1 (or the pseudogene TRBV3-2) and TRBJ1-5; D ambiguous. This CDR3 comprises 13 residues. V lost 4 bases and J 5 bases, leaving 9 bases between the germline ends. Germline V gene lookup returns CDR1 LGHDT and CDR2 YNNKEL (reference sequence). The CDR3 bases are TGTGCCAGCAGCCGGAACAGACATCAGCCCCAGCATTTT. Encoded protein: CASSRNRHQPQHF.

A few counts support this clone. The chain is built from TRBV27 and TRBJ1-1, with D tentatively TRBD1 (5 bases). V dropped 8 bases and J dropped 0 bases, with 16 bases sitting between them. This CDR3 spans 15 amino acids. Per the germline V gene, CDR1 is MNHEY and CDR2 is SMNVEV (reference sequence). CDR3 in DNA: TGTGCCAGCGGAGGGCCTGGGACGGTGAACACTGAAGCTTTCTTT. Translating it yields CASGGPGTVNTEAFF.

The rearrangement uses TRBV5-1 and TRBJ2-5; possible D gene TRBD2, 5 bases. This CDR3 contains 16 residues. The germline V gene has CDR1 SGHRS and CDR2 YFSETQ. The germline V and J ends were trimmed by 3 bases and 4 bases, with 19 bases remaining between them. The DNA for the CDR3 is TGCGCCAGCAGCTCACGAGGTCCGGGATCGGCAGAGACCCAGTACTTC. This codes for CASSSRGPGSAETQYF.

The genes are TRBV7-9 and TRBJ2-2; D gene ambiguous. The germline V gene has CDR1 SEHNR and CDR2 FQNEAQ (reference sequence). With 3 bases removed from V and 5 bases from J, the gap between germline ends came to 4 bases. This CDR3 contains 12 residues. DNA of the CDR3: TGTGCCAGCAGCTTCTTAACCGGGGAGCTGTTTTTT. It codes for CASSFLTGELFF.

The chain combines TRBV25-1 with TRBJ1-4; no definite D call. V lost 1 base and J lost 8, with 14 bases in between. Germline values: CDR1 MGHDK, CDR2 SYGVNS. The length of the CDR3 is 15 residues. The CDR3 coding sequence is TGTGCCAGCAGTGAATCACTTCTGGACGGGGAAAAACTGTTTTTT. Amino acids: CASSESLLDGEKLFF.

This chain connects TRBV12-3 or TRBV12-4 to TRBJ1-5; D unresolved. This CDR3 is built from 13 residues. V was shortened by 2 bases and J by 6 bases, with 8 bases between the two germline ends. CDR3 bases: TGTGCCAGCAGTTTACAGTCAAGTCAGCCCCAGCATTTT. It is translated as CASSLQSSQPQHF.

V usage is TRBV6-5 and J usage is TRBJ2-1; D is possibly TRBD1 or TRBD2 (5 bases each). The V end lost 4 bases, the J end lost 7 bases, and 11 bases lay between the germline ends. Germline-derived CDR1 and CDR2 are MNHEY and SVGAGI. The CDR3 has 13 residues. As DNA, the CDR3 is TGTGCCAGCAGTTCGCCAGGGACGAATGAGCAGTTCTTC. Protein product: CASSSPGTNEQFF.

This clone appeared once. The V and J genes are TRBV9 and TRBJ2-5; perhaps TRBD2 as D (5 bases). The CDR3 has 15 amino acids. The V gene lost 3 bases and the J gene lost 7 bases, with 19 bases spanning the gap. CDR1 and CDR2 (germline): SGDLS, YYNGEE. CDR3 amino acids: CASSETGKGALTQYF. The CDR3 nucleotides read TGTGCCAGCAGCGAGACGGGGAAGGGCGCTTTGACCCAGTACTTC.

The V call is TRBV7-2, the J call TRBJ2-1; D gene unclear. The CDR3 loop spans 13 amino acids. Germline V gene sequence: CDR1 SGHTA, CDR2 FQGNSA. V lost 2 bases, J lost 5 bases, and 7 bases lay in between. For the CDR3, the DNA is TGTGCCAGCAGCTTAAGTCTCGACAATGAGCAGTTCTTC. The encoded protein is CASSLSLDNEQFF.

Notes on this clone: Mismatch with germline at one junction end may stem from a read error. The chain uses TRBV3-1 (or the pseudogene TRBV3-2) and TRBJ2-6; tentative D call: TRBD2 (6 bases). Germline V gene sequence: CDR1 LGHDT, CDR2 YNNKEL (reference sequence). CDR3 length equals 12 residues. The CDR3, as DNA: TGTGCCAGCAGCCAAGATACTGAGACTAGAGGTTTC. This gives the protein CASSQDTETRGF.

The chain has TRBV9 and TRBJ1-4; D not resolved. The CDR3 extends over 15 amino acids. V lost 2 bases to trimming and J lost 7 bases, with 15 bases between them. CDR1 is SGDLS and CDR2 is YYNGEE in the germline V gene. DNA of the CDR3: TGTGCCAGCAGCGTTACGGGTTCCGGGCCTGAAAAACTGTTTTTT. Translated: CASSVTGSGPEKLFF.

This clone was found once. The CDR3 loop is CASSELLIRGTEAFF. CDR3 in DNA: TGTGCCAGCAGCGAGCTACTGATCCGGGGCACTGAAGCTTTCTTT. The chain is built from TRBV5-5 and TRBJ1-1; D call uncertain. Trimming left V 4 bases short and J 4 bases short, with 17 bases between. The germline CDR1 and CDR2 sequences are SGHKS and YYEKEE (reference sequence). The CDR3 covers 15 residues.

The genes are TRBV19 and TRBJ1-2; maybe TRBD1 (5 bases). V lost 0 bases and J 3 bases, leaving 20 bases between the germline ends. CDR1 and CDR2 from the germline V gene are LNHDA and SQIVND (reference sequence). The CDR3 is 18 amino acids. The CDR3 loop is CASSIDHRQPTDHYGYTF. For the CDR3, the DNA is TGTGCCAGTAGTATAGATCATAGACAGCCTACAGACCACTATGGCTACACCTTC.

The gene calls are TRBV18 and TRBJ1-1; D unresolved. Germline V gives CDR1 KGHSH, CDR2 LQKENI. The CDR3 covers 14 residues. V was pared by 5 bases and J by 0 bases, with 10 bases between. This CDR3 reads CASSADTLNTEAFF. The CDR3 coding sequence is TGTGCCAGCTCAGCCGACACTTTGAACACTGAAGCTTTCTTT.

A few counts support this clone. The CDR3 region has the DNA TGTGCCAGCAGCTTAGCGCTGGCGGACGCCTATGGCTACACCTTC. Translated: CASSLALADAYGYTF. The V call is TRBV7-2, the J call TRBJ1-2; D is unresolved. V was cut by 0 bases and J by 4 bases, with 12 bases left in between. This CDR3 spans 15 amino acids. The germline CDR1 and CDR2 sequences are SGHTA and FQGNSA.

On this clone itself: Other DNA variants within this sample encode the same CDR3. The chain has TRBV11-3 and TRBJ2-7, with D uncertain. The CDR3 has 13 amino acids. V was cut by 2 bases and J by 0 bases, with 5 bases left in between. Germline assignment: CDR1 SGHNT and CDR2 YENEEA. CDR3: CASSLQSSYEQYF. The CDR3 nucleotides are TGTGCCAGCAGCTTACAGAGCTCCTACGAGCAGTACTTC.

The chain links TRBV5-1 to TRBJ1-2; D possibly corresponds to TRBD1 (5 bases). The CDR3 contains 14 residues. Trimming removed 4 bases at V and 4 bases at J, with 14 bases between. The germline V gene has CDR1 SGHRS and CDR2 YFSETQ. The CDR3 nucleotides are TGCGCCAGCAGCGAGATGGGAGACAGCTATGGCTACACCTTC. Amino acids: CASSEMGDSYGYTF.

The rearrangement links TRBV30 to TRBJ1-2, with 10 positions matching TRBD1. V lost 8 bases and J lost 5; bases outside the gene matches: 5. The CDR3 runs 12 residues. Germline V gives CDR1 GTSNPN, CDR2 SVGIG (reference sequence). The CDR3, as DNA: TGTGCCGCCCCGGGACAGGGGTATGGCTACACCTTC. Residues: CAAPGQGYGYTF.

This chain joins TRBV9 and TRBJ2-5; 16 bases map to TRBD2. V lost 4 bases, J lost 2 bases, and 8 bases stayed unmatched. The germline gives CDR1 SGDLS, CDR2 YYNGEE. This CDR3 is built from 18 residues. This CDR3 reads CASSPGTSGGAKQETQYF. CDR3 bases: TGTGCCAGCAGCCCCGGGACTAGCGGGGGGGCCAAACAAGAGACCCAGTACTTC.

For the CDR3, the DNA is TGTGCCAGCAGCCAAGTGGACAGCTACACCGGGGAGCTGTTTTTT. Translation: CASSQVDSYTGELFF. The chain joins TRBV3-1 (or the pseudogene TRBV3-2) to TRBJ2-2; D might be TRBD1 (6 bases). In germline, CDR1 is LGHDT, CDR2 YNNKEL (reference sequence). There are 15 residues in the CDR3. Trimming removed 1 base from V and 3 bases from J, with 9 bases in between.

The chain has TRBV2 and TRBJ2-2; 8 bases match TRBD1. The CDR3 loop spans 14 amino acids. Germline-derived CDR1 and CDR2 are SNHLY and FYNNEI. Losses at the gene ends were 2 bases for V and 5 bases for J; bases not matched to a gene: 1. In DNA, the CDR3 is TGTGCCAGCAGTGAACAGGGGGCTACCGGGGAGCTGTTTTTT. Its protein product is CASSEQGATGELFF.

This chain uses TRBV5-1 with TRBJ2-3; D is uncertain. The V gene's germline CDR1 is SGHRS and CDR2 YFSETQ. This CDR3 is 13 amino acids long. Between the trimmed V and J ends, which lost 0 bases and 2 bases, there was a span of 4 bases. The CDR3: CASSLGATDTQYF. The CDR3 nucleotides read TGCGCCAGCAGCTTGGGCGCCACAGATACGCAGTATTTT.

In DNA, the CDR3 is TGTGCCAGCAGCTTAGGGGGGATCAGTGGCTACACCTTC. As protein: CASSLGGISGYTF. This rearrangement joins TRBV5-4 to TRBJ1-2, with D tentatively TRBD1 (6 bases). The CDR3 is 13 residues long. Trimming removed 2 bases at V and 7 bases at J, with 12 bases between. The V gene's germline CDR1 is SGHNT and CDR2 YYREEE (reference sequence).

V and J are TRBV4-1 and TRBJ1-2; weak D call: TRBD1 (5 bases). Germline lookup yields CDR1 MGHRA and CDR2 YSYEKL. The germline V and J ends were trimmed by 0 bases and 0 bases, with 11 bases remaining between them. The CDR3 extends over 16 amino acids. In nucleotides, the CDR3 is TGCGCCAGCAGCCAAGAGGGGGAGGTTACTAACTATGGCTACACCTTC. Translated, it gives CASSQEGEVTNYGYTF.

Concerning this clone: Distinct nucleotide sequences in the sample also encode this CDR3. The chain has TRBV19 and TRBJ2-7; 9 bases agree with TRBD1. This CDR3 contains 13 residues. V lost 6 bases to trimming and J lost 2 bases; unmatched junction nucleotides: 2. Per the germline V gene, CDR1 is LNHDA and CDR2 is SQIVND (reference sequence). The CDR3 here is CASRGTGTYEQYF. CDR3 coding DNA: TGTGCCAGTAGGGGGACAGGGACCTACGAGCAGTACTTC.

The rearrangement links TRBV6-2 or TRBV6-3 to TRBJ2-3; a weak D match, TRBD1 (7 bases). CDR1 MNHEY and CDR2 SVGEGT come from the germline V gene. With 4 bases removed from V and 4 bases from J, the gap between germline ends came to 15 bases. The CDR3 extends over 15 amino acids. The CDR3 loop is CASSSVEGAADTQYF. Here the CDR3 DNA reads TGTGCCAGCAGTTCGGTGGAGGGGGCGGCAGATACGCAGTATTTT.

The chain joins TRBV9 to TRBJ2-2, with no clear D. The germline V and J ends were trimmed by 0 bases and 7 bases, with 7 bases remaining between them. The CDR3 has 13 residues. Looked up from germline, CDR1 is SGDLS and CDR2 is YYNGEE. The CDR3 bases are TGTGCCAGCAGCGTAGGTATTAGCGGGGAGCTGTTTTTT. Protein sequence: CASSVGISGELFF.